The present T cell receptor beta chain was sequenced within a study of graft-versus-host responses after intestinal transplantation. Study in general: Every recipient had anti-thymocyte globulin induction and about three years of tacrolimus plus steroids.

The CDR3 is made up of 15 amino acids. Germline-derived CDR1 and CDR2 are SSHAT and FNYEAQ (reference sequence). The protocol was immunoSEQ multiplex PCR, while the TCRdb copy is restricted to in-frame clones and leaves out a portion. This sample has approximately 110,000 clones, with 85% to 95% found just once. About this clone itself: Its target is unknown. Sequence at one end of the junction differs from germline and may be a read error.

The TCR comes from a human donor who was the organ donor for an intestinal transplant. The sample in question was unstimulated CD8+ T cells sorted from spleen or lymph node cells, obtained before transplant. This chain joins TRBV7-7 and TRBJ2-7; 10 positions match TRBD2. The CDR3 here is CASSLGTSASYEQYF. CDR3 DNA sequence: TGTGCTAGCAGCTTAGGGACTAGCGCTTCCTACGAGCAGTACTTC.